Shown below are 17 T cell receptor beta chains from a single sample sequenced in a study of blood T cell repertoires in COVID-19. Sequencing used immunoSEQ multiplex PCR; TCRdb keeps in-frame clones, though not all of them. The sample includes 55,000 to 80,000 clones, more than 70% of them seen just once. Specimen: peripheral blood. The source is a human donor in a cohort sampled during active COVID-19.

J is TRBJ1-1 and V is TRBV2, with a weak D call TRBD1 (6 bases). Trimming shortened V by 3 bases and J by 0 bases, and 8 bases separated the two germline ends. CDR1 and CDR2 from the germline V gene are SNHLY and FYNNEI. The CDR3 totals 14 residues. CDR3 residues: CASSEDSLNTEAFF. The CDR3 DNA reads TGTGCCAGCAGTGAGGACAGCCTGAACACTGAAGCTTTCTTT. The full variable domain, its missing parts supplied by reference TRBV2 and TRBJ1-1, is EPEVTQTPSHQVTQMGQEVILRCVPISNHLYFYWYRQILGQKVEFLVSFYNNEISEKSEIFDDQFSVERPDGSNFTLKIRSTKLEDSAMYFCASSEDSLNTEAFFGQGTRLTVV.

The CDR3 loop is CASSLRTGTSSYNEQFF. DNA for the CDR3: TGTGCCAGCAGTCTACGGACCGGGACTAGCTCCTACAATGAGCAGTTCTTC. J is TRBJ2-1 and V is TRBV6-4, with TRBD2 matching 8 bases. The ends lost 5 bases at V and 0 bases at J; junction bases unmatched: 9. The CDR3 runs 17 residues. Germline V gives CDR1 MRHNA, CDR2 SNTAGT.

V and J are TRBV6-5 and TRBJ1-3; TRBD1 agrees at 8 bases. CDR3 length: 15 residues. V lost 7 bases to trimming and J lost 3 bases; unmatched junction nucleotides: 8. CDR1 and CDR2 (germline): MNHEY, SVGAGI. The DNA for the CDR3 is TGTGCCAGCAAAGGCGCAGGGGGCTTTGGAAACACCATATATTTT. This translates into CASKGAGGFGNTIYF.

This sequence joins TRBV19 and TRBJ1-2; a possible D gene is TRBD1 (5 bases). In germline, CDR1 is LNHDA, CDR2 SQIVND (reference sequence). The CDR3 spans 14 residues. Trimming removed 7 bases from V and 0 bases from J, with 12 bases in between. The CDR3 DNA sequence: TGTGCCAGTAATACCAGGGATCCTAACTATGGCTACACCTTC. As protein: CASNTRDPNYGYTF.

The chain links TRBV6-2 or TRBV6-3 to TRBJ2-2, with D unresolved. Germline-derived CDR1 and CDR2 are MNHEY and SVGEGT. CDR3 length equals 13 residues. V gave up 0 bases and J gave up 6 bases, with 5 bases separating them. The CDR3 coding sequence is TGTGCCAGCAGTTACTCGGGCCCCGGGGAGCTGTTTTTT. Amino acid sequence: CASSYSGPGELFF.

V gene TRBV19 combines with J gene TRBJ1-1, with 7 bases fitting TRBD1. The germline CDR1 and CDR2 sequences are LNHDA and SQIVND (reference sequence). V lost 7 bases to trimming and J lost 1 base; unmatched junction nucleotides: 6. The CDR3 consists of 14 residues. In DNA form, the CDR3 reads TGTGCCAGTACCCCTGGGGACAGGAACACTGAAGCTTTCTTT. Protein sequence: CASTPGDRNTEAFF.

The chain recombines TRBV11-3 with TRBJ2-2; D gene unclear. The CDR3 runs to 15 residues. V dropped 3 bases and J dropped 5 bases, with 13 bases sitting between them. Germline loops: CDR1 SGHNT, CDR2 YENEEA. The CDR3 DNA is TGTGCCAGCAGCTTTTCCTATCCAGGAACCGGGGAGCTGTTTTTT. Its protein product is CASSFSYPGTGELFF.

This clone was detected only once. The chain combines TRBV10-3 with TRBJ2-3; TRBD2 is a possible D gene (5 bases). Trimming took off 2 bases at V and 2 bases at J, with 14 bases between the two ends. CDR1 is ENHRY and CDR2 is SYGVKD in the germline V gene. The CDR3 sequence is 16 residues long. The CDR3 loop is CAISEGSGGATDTQYF. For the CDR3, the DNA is TGTGCCATCAGTGAGGGGAGTGGCGGAGCCACAGATACGCAGTATTTT.

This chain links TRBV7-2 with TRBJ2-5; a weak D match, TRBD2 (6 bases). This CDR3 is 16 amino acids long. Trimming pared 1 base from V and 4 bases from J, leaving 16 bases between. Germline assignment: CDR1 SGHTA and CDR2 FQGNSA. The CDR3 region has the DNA TGTGCCAGCAGCTTAGTCGGTAGCGGAGCCGGAGAGACCCAGTACTTC. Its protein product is CASSLVGSGAGETQYF.

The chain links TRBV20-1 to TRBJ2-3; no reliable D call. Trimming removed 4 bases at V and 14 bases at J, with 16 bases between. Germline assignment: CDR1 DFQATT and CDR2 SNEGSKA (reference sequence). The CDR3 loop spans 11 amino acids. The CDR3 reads CSATVGVSLYF. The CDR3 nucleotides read TGCAGTGCTACCGTGGGCGTTTCCCTGTATTTT.

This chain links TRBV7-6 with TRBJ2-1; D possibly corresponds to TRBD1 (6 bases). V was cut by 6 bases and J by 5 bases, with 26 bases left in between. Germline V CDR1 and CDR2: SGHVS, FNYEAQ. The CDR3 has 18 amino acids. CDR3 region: CASSPTIQGRSTNNEQFF. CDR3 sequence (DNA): TGTGCCAGCAGTCCCACTATCCAGGGGCGCAGTACCAACAATGAGCAGTTCTTC.

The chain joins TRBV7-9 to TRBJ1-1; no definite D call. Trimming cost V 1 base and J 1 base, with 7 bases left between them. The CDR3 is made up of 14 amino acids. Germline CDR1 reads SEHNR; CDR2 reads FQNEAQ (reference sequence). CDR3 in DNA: TGTGCCAGCAGCTTAGATGCAGGGAACACTGAAGCTTTCTTT. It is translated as CASSLDAGNTEAFF.

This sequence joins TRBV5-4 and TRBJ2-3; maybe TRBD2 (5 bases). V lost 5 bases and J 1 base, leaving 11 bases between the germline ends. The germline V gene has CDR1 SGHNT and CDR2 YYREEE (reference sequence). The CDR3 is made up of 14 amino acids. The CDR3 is CASRTGKGTDTQYF. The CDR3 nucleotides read TGTGCCAGCAGGACGGGGAAGGGCACAGATACGCAGTATTTT.

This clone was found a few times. CDR3 region: CATQDNGGNQPQHF. CDR3 nucleotide sequence: TGTGCCACCCAGGACAATGGGGGCAATCAGCCCCAGCATTTT. The V gene is TRBV10-3, the J gene TRBJ1-5; tentative D call: TRBD1 (5 bases). CDR1 is ENHRY, CDR2 SYGVKD, per germline. The CDR3 consists of 14 residues. Trimming pared 10 bases from V and 2 bases from J, leaving 15 bases between.

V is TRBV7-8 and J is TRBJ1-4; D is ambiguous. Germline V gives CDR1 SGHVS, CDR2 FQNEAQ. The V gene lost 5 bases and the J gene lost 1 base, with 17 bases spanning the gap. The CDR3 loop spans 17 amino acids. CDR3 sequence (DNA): TGTGCCAGCAGCCTACGAGGAGGAATTGGAACTAATGAAAAACTGTTTTTT. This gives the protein CASSLRGGIGTNEKLFF.

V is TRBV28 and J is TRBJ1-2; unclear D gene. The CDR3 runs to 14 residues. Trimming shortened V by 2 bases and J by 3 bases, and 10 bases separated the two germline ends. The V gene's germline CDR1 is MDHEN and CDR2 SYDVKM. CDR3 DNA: TGTGCCAGCAGTTTAGCGGGGTCGGACTATGGCTACACCTTC. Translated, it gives CASSLAGSDYGYTF.

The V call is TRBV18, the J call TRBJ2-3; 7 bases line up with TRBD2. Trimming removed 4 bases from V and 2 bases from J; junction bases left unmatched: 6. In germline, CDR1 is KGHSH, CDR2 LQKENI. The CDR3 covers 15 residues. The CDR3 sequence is CASSLREGNTDTQYF. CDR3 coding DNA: TGTGCCAGCTCACTGAGGGAGGGAAACACAGATACGCAGTATTTT.